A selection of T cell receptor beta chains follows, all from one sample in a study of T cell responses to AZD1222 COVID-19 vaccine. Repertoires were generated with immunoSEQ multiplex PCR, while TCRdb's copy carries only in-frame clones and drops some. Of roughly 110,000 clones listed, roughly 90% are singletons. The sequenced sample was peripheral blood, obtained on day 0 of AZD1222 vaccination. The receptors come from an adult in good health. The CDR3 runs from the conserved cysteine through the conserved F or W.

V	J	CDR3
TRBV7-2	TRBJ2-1	CASSLVNKYNEQFF
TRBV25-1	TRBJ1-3	CASSEVAGFSGNTIYF
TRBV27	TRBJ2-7	CASSPRGGSSYEQYF
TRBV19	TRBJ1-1	CARVPGRRTEAFF
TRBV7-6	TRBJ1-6	CASSLETANSPLHF
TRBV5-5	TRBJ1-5	CASSFRDLINQPQHF
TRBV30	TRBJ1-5	CAWRARRDRINQPQHF
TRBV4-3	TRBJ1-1	CASSQSDRGHTEAFF
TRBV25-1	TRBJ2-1	CASSGWTENYNEQFF
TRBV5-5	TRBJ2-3	CASSLGQGADTQYF
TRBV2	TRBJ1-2	CASRDSWGYTF
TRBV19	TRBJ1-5	CASGYDWTQPQHF
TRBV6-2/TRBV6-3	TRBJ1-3	CASSYQLEEQGLSGNTIYF
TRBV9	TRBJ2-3	CASSPRDFGGISTDTQYF
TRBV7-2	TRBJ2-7	CASSLASRGDYEQYF
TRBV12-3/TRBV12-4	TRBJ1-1	CASSLSGTERAFF
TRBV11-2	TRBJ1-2	CASSLDTYGYTF
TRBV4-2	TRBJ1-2	CASSQWAYGYTF
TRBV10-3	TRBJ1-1	CAISETKTGITEAFF
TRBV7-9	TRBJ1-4	CASSIGWATNEKLFF
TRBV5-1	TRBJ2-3	CASSLGASTDTQYF
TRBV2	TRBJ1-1	CASKGGVRSEAFF
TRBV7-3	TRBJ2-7	CASSLGLNYEQYF
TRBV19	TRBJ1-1	CASSIAGLNTEAFF
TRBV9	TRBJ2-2	CASSVVSTLAGRTGELFF
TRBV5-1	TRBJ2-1	CASIPNAGNEQFF
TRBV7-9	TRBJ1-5	CASSSTLRDRDDQPQHF
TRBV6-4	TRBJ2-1	CASSDSASGGYNEQFF
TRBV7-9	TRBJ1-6	CASSLDYDRGYNSPLHF
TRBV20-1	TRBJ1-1	CSASSQTAEAFF
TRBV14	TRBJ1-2	CASSQDRGGYTF